This section outlines one T cell receptor beta chain sequence together with its context. What antigen it recognizes has not been identified. No clone much larger than this one lies a single base away; base qualities are absent. These data come from a study of CD8 T cells in ankylosing spondylitis (dated by TCRdb to about 2017). Describing the broader study: The study set out to find disease-linked TCR variants by profiling T cell receptor beta repertoires in ankylosing spondylitis patients and healthy donors. The full study cohort comprised 25 ankylosing spondylitis patients and roughly 110 healthy donors. Peripheral blood was sampled, and synovial fluid was additionally collected from ankylosing spondylitis patients. Findings and caveats that apply to the study as a whole: Some of the motif variants had been reported before in the synovial fluid and blood of reactive arthritis patients, a finding that suggests common disease-initiation mechanisms. A TCR beta motif made up of several highly homologous amino acid variants appeared to be characteristic of blood from ankylosing spondylitis patients. A CD8+ phenotype was shown by the disease-linked clones, which were found at relatively low frequencies in peripheral blood. The disease-linked clones were reported as significantly enriched in matched synovial fluid samples from ankylosing spondylitis patients.

The germline V gene gives CDR1 as MGHRA and CDR2 as YSYEKL. Ends trimmed: V by 0 bases, J by 7 bases; bases unmatched to a gene: 4. Spanning cysteine to phenylalanine, the CDR3 consists of 15 amino acids. Of all the DNA, just the CDR3 is kept, 45 bases in frame from base 1. Sequencing was carried out with an Illumina HiSeq 2500. Quantitative 5'-RACE with molecular barcodes was used to prepare TCR beta libraries. In the paper's pipeline: To identify disease-linked TCR variants, a new computational method was used, one built on a probabilistic model of VDJ rearrangement. TCRdb ran its own pipeline on the public reads, namely fastp trimming at Q25 and MiXCR clone calling, and kept in-frame beta chains. One record per CDR3 amino acid sequence lists the most common genes and DNA. TCRdb's processing, not the authors' own work, is the source of the V and J calls. The sample table holds approximately 220,000 distinct CDR3 sequences, of which around 24% were seen once. Just over 6.5% of the sample belongs to the ten largest clones.

The chain joins TRBV4-1 to TRBJ2-5; TRBD2 agrees with 11 junctional bases. This sequence was found in a male donor with ankylosing spondylitis or in good health (not recorded which). The sample was blood, either unsorted or a sorted T cell fraction (not recorded which). The nucleotide sequence reads TGCGCCAGCAGCCAAGATCGGGGACTAGCGGCGACCCAGTACTTC. This is translated as CASSQDRGLAATQYF.